This T cell receptor beta chain is from a study of long-term antiretroviral therapy in people with HIV. Notes on the study in general: Against controls, HIV repertoires showed narrower ranges of CDR3 length.

Version v3.0 of the immunoSEQ assay ran at survey level. Method: immunoSEQ multiplex PCR; TCRdb's copy keeps in-frame clones and lacks some. This table has tens of thousands of clones, over 90% appearing once. The length of the CDR3 is 16 residues. The V and J ends lost 1 base and 8 bases respectively, with 15 bases between them. Germline loops: CDR1 LNHDA, CDR2 SQIVND (reference sequence). About this clone: What it binds is not known.

V and J are TRBV19 and TRBJ1-6; D is possibly TRBD1 (5 bases). Sample: unsorted PBMCs, taken 3.7 years after starting antiretroviral therapy. The receptor was isolated from a woman aged 50 to 60 with HIV. The CDR3 spells CASSIVPTLTDSPLHF. As DNA, the CDR3 is TGTGCCAGTAGTATAGTCCCCACGCTGACAGATTCACCCCTCCACTTT.